These 27 T cell receptor beta chains were sequenced from one sample in a study of blood T cell repertoires in COVID-19. The repertoire was sequenced with immunoSEQ multiplex PCR; TCRdb's copy has only in-frame clones and lacks some. Here the sample spans around 200,000 clones, roughly nine tenths being singletons. The sample comprised PBMCs or T cells enriched from blood (not recorded which). These TCRs come from a woman aged 25-40 years who had recovered from COVID-19.

The genes are TRBV6-4 and TRBJ1-1; D call uncertain. Germline assignment: CDR1 MRHNA and CDR2 SNTAGT. The V end was cut by 4 bases, the J end by 2 bases, with 8 bases between. This CDR3 is 13 amino acids long. In DNA, the CDR3 is TGTGCCAGCAGTGCTGAGGGTAACACTGAAGCTTTCTTT. It yields the protein CASSAEGNTEAFF.

This CDR3 is CASSPGGGVLGSPLHF. The DNA for the CDR3 is TGTGCCAGCTCACCCGGGGGGGGAGTCCTTGGATCACCCCTCCACTTT. The chain couples TRBV18 to TRBJ1-6; the D gene is possibly TRBD1 (5 bases). V was cut by 3 bases and J by 10 bases, with 19 bases left in between. This CDR3 has 16 residues. CDR1 is KGHSH, CDR2 LQKENI, per germline.

The CDR3 spells CASSLQGWYEQYF. DNA of the CDR3: TGTGCCAGCAGTCTACAGGGATGGTACGAGCAGTACTTC. V gene TRBV3-1 (or the pseudogene TRBV3-2) combines with J gene TRBJ2-7; maybe TRBD1 (6 bases). The length of the CDR3 is 13 residues. V lost 6 bases to trimming and J lost 4 bases, with 13 bases between them. Germline loops: CDR1 LGHDT, CDR2 YNNKEL (reference sequence).

J is TRBJ1-2 and V is TRBV6-2 or TRBV6-3; 9 bases are shared with TRBD1. The CDR3 loop spans 18 amino acids. Germline V CDR1 and CDR2: MNHEY, SVGEGT. The V and J ends lost 2 bases and 3 bases, in that order; junction bases with no gene match: 13. The CDR3 loop reads CASSYQGDRVTHYYGYTF. The DNA of the CDR3 is TGTGCCAGCAGTTACCAGGGGGACAGGGTCACTCACTACTATGGCTACACCTTC.

The V call is TRBV7-3, the J call TRBJ2-5; D might be TRBD1 (6 bases). The CDR3 length is 14 residues. V was pared by 5 bases and J by 5 bases, with 15 bases between. The germline V gene encodes CDR1 SGHTA and CDR2 FQGTGA. CDR3 loop: CASSLSGTIETQYF. CDR3 DNA: TGTGCCAGCAGCCTCTCCGGGACAATCGAGACCCAGTACTTC.

The V call is TRBV4-1, the J call TRBJ1-5, with TRBD1 as a possible D gene (6 bases). Germline values: CDR1 MGHRA, CDR2 YSYEKL. V was clipped by 1 base and J by 1 base, with 8 bases between them. This CDR3 is built from 15 residues. CDR3 sequence reads: CASSQVDRSNQPQHF. The CDR3 region has the DNA TGCGCCAGCAGCCAAGTTGACAGGAGCAATCAGCCCCAGCATTTT.

This clone has a single count. The chain joins TRBV5-6 to TRBJ2-7; 14 bases agree with TRBD2. Germline V gives CDR1 SGHDT, CDR2 YYEEEE. After removal of 4 bases from V and 2 bases from J, the junction contained 8 bases not matched to a gene. CDR3 length: 17 amino acids. The CDR3 is CASSGGTSGGQTYEQYF. CDR3 in DNA: TGTGCCAGCAGCGGCGGGACTAGCGGGGGCCAAACCTACGAGCAGTACTTC.

To note about this clone: Other DNA sequences in this specimen translate into the identical CDR3. The chain recombines TRBV2 with TRBJ1-3; a possible D gene is TRBD1 (6 bases). V lost 1 base, J lost 0 bases, and 7 bases lay in between. The CDR3 consists of 15 residues. The germline V gene has CDR1 SNHLY and CDR2 FYNNEI. DNA for the CDR3: TGTGCCAGCAGTGAAGGGACAGACTCTGGAAACACCATATATTTT. Translated, it gives CASSEGTDSGNTIYF.

The V and J genes are TRBV9 and TRBJ1-2; TRBD1 matches at 7 bases. Per germline, CDR1 SGDLS and CDR2 YYNGEE. This CDR3 spans 17 amino acids. The J segment lost 3 bases and the V segment lost 0 bases, leaving 11 bases of the junction unmatched. The CDR3 sequence: CASSVDETGSFYYGYTF. In DNA, the CDR3 is TGTGCCAGCAGCGTAGATGAGACAGGGAGCTTCTACTATGGCTACACCTTC.

The gene calls are TRBV18 and TRBJ1-3; the D is unclear. CDR3 length: 11 residues. V gave up 6 bases and J gave up 8 bases, with 8 bases separating them. Germline V lookup: CDR1 KGHSH, CDR2 LQKENI. The CDR3 DNA follows: TGTGCCAGCTCTCCCGGGGACACCATATATTTT. Translation gives CASSPGDTIYF.

Of note for this clone: The sample carries other DNA sequences with the same CDR3. The rearrangement uses TRBV6-5 and TRBJ1-6; 8 positions match TRBD1. Unmatched junction bases numbered 3, after V lost 6 bases and J lost 5 bases. Per the germline V gene, CDR1 is MNHEY and CDR2 is SVGAGI. There are 14 residues in the CDR3. The CDR3 sequence: CASRRTGNNSPLHF. The DNA for the CDR3 is TGTGCCAGCAGGCGGACAGGGAATAATTCACCCCTCCACTTT.

This clone was detected once. The rearrangement links TRBV7-7 to TRBJ2-5; 9 bases map to TRBD1. The CDR3 covers 18 residues. The germline gives CDR1 SSHAT, CDR2 FNYEAQ (reference sequence). The V and J ends lost 2 bases and 4 bases, in that order; junction bases with no gene match: 14. This chain's CDR3 is CASSLRPFGQGTGETQYF. CDR3 DNA sequence: TGTGCCAGCAGCTTAAGGCCCTTTGGACAGGGGACCGGAGAGACCCAGTACTTC.

This clone was seen only a few times. V gene TRBV5-1 combines with J gene TRBJ1-3; TRBD1 matches 11 bases. Trimming cost V 4 bases and J 4 bases; bases outside gene matches: 10. Germline V lookup: CDR1 SGHRS, CDR2 YFSETQ. The CDR3 totals 17 residues. CDR3 protein: CASSRDRGTGEGNTIYF. CDR3 nucleotides: TGCGCCAGCAGCCGGGACAGGGGGACAGGGGAAGGAAACACCATATATTTT.

This chain connects TRBV3-1 (or the pseudogene TRBV3-2) to TRBJ1-1; no firm D call. The V end lost 4 bases, the J end lost 4 bases, and 13 bases lay between the germline ends. The length of the CDR3 is 14 residues. From germline, CDR1 is LGHDT and CDR2 YNNKEL (reference sequence). In DNA, the CDR3 is TGTGCCAGCAGCCCTCAACCGGTAATCACTGAAGCTTTCTTT. This gives the protein CASSPQPVITEAFF.

As to this clone: The sample holds other DNA sequences that translate to the same CDR3. The chain combines TRBV10-3 with TRBJ2-3; 8 nucleotides agree with TRBD2. The germline gives CDR1 ENHRY, CDR2 SYGVKD. Trimming cost V 2 bases and J 1 base; bases outside gene matches: 5. The CDR3 sequence is 16 residues long. Written as DNA, the CDR3 is TGTGCCATCAGTGAGACTAGCGGACGGGGCACAGATACGCAGTATTTT. Translation gives CAISETSGRGTDTQYF.

This clone was seen more than once but under ten times. The chain is built from TRBV5-5 and TRBJ1-2; 7 bases align to TRBD1. The CDR3 totals 14 residues. Trimming cost V 3 bases and J 4 bases; bases outside gene matches: 6. From germline, CDR1 is SGHKS and CDR2 YYEKEE (reference sequence). CDR3 protein: CASSWDSPSYGYTF. In DNA, the CDR3 is TGTGCCAGCAGCTGGGACAGCCCATCCTATGGCTACACCTTC.

The CDR3 coding sequence is TGCGCCAGCAGCCCCCAGGGTTCCCCTGAAGCTTTCTTT. Its translation is CASSPQGSPEAFF. The gene calls are TRBV4-1 and TRBJ1-1, with D possibly TRBD1 on 5 matching bases. This CDR3 comprises 13 residues. The germline V and J ends were trimmed by 4 bases and 6 bases, with 12 bases remaining between them. Germline V gene sequence: CDR1 MGHRA, CDR2 YSYEKL.

The genes are TRBV11-1 and TRBJ2-7; 7 bases match TRBD1. This CDR3 is built from 15 residues. J gave up 3 bases and V 5 bases, and 10 bases lay outside the gene matches. Germline-derived CDR1 and CDR2 are SGHAT and FQDESV (reference sequence). CDR3 sequence reads: CASSHGVRGFYEQYF. CDR3 sequence (DNA): TGTGCCAGCAGCCACGGTGTCAGGGGGTTCTACGAGCAGTACTTC.

This chain uses TRBV7-9 with TRBJ2-5; no reliable D call. CDR1 is SEHNR and CDR2 is FQNEAQ in the germline V gene (reference sequence). The CDR3 extends over 14 amino acids. V lost 3 bases to trimming and J lost 2 bases, with 10 bases between them. CDR3 coding DNA: TGTGCCAGCAGCTTGGAAAGGAGTCAAGAGACCCAGTACTTC. This encodes CASSLERSQETQYF. Using reference TRBV7-9 and TRBJ2-5 for the parts outside the CDR3, the full variable domain is DTGVSQNPRHKITKRGQNVTFRCDPISEHNRLYWYRQTLGQGPEFLTYFQNEAQLEKSRLLSDRFSAERPKGSFSTLEIQRTEQGDSAMYLCASSLERSQETQYFGPGTRLLVL.

This sequence joins TRBV6-2 or TRBV6-3 and TRBJ1-4, with D hard to call. Germline CDR1 is MNHEY and CDR2 is SVGEGT. This CDR3 is built from 18 residues. The V and J ends lost 6 bases and 1 base respectively, with 21 bases between them. CDR3 coding DNA: TGTGCCAGCAGCGCTGCGGGAGTAGCCCGTGTAACTAATGAAAAACTGTTTTTT. This codes for CASSAAGVARVTNEKLFF.

This chain connects TRBV3-1 (or the pseudogene TRBV3-2) to TRBJ1-3, with D hard to call. The germline gives CDR1 LGHDT, CDR2 YNNKEL (reference sequence). Trimming left V 4 bases short and J 0 bases short, with 10 bases between. The CDR3 runs to 15 residues. This CDR3 reads CASSPPRYSGNTIYF. Written as DNA, the CDR3 is TGTGCCAGCAGCCCCCCCAGGTACTCTGGAAACACCATATATTTT.

In the case of this clone: This sample includes further DNA sequences coding for the same CDR3. The rearrangement links TRBV5-1 to TRBJ1-5; D is perhaps TRBD1 (6 bases). Germline V gives CDR1 SGHRS, CDR2 YFSETQ. V lost 2 bases and J lost 4, with 7 bases in between. The CDR3 contains 13 residues. CDR3 sequence: CASSLTGNQPQHF. Here the CDR3 DNA reads TGCGCCAGCAGCTTAACAGGGAATCAGCCCCAGCATTTT.

V is TRBV6-2 or TRBV6-3 and J is TRBJ2-5; D gene unclear. The V end was cut by 2 bases, the J end by 2 bases, with 3 bases between. The CDR3 is 12 amino acids. CDR1 and CDR2 (germline): MNHEY, SVGEGT. In DNA, the CDR3 is TGTGCCAGCAGTTACCGGCAAGAGACCCAGTACTTC. It specifies CASSYRQETQYF.

This clone was detected a few times. The rearrangement links TRBV5-6 to TRBJ1-1; D might be TRBD1 (6 bases). This CDR3 has 15 residues. Looked up from germline, CDR1 is SGHDT and CDR2 is YYEEEE. Trimming pared 0 bases from V and 5 bases from J, leaving 14 bases between. CDR3 sequence: CASSLDRTGWTEAFF. The CDR3 DNA reads as TGTGCCAGCAGCTTGGATAGAACAGGGTGGACTGAAGCTTTCTTT.

The V call is TRBV12-3 or TRBV12-4, the J call TRBJ1-5; D unresolved. The germline V and J ends were trimmed by 3 bases and 2 bases, with 5 bases remaining between them. CDR3 length: 13 residues. CDR3 nucleotides: TGTGCCAGCAGTTTCGGAGGCAATCAGCCCCAGCATTTT. The encoded protein is CASSFGGNQPQHF.

The CDR3: CASSQDLNLAGGFSGYTF. CDR3 nucleotide sequence: TGCGCCAGCAGCCAAGACCTCAACCTCGCAGGGGGCTTTAGCGGCTACACCTTC. The V and J genes are TRBV4-3 and TRBJ1-2; 8 nucleotides align to TRBD1. The germline V gene encodes CDR1 LGHNA and CDR2 YSLEER. CDR3 length equals 18 residues. Trimming removed 0 bases from V and 8 bases from J; junction bases left unmatched: 17.

V and J are TRBV7-3 and TRBJ2-7; possibly TRBD1 for D (7 bases). Trimming removed 2 bases from V and 6 bases from J, with 17 bases in between. Germline lookup yields CDR1 SGHTA and CDR2 FQGTGA. This CDR3 comprises 15 residues. CDR3 in DNA: TGTGCCAGCAGCTTAGTCGCAGGGGGGTTGCGCGAGCAGTACTTC. This codes for CASSLVAGGLREQYF. The full variable domain, with the rest looked up from reference TRBV7-3 and TRBJ2-7, is GAGVSQTPSNKVTEKGKYVELRCDPISGHTALYWYRQSLGQGPEFLIYFQGTGAADDSGLPNDRFFAVRPEGSVSTLKIQRTERGDSAVYLCASSLVAGGLREQYFGPGTRLTVT.